This entry concerns a single TCR beta chain. Antigen specificity is unknown. This entry is derived from a study of OX40 agonist ivuxolimab in advanced cancers. Background on the study: Each dose-escalation patient presented with hepatocellular carcinoma, melanoma, renal cell or head and neck cancer.

The CDR3 covers 14 residues. V lost 4 bases, J lost 4 bases, and 12 bases lay in between. CDR1 SGHTS and CDR2 YDEGEE come from the germline V gene. Whole-study results and caveats: Partial responders treated at 0.1-3.0 mg/kg exhibited clonal expansion among the lowest measured.

Clones were sequenced by immunoSEQ multiplex PCR, and TCRdb holds only the in-frame ones, with some missing. The sample records 90,000 to 100,000 clones, nearly 90% being singletons. The chain combines TRBV5-8 with TRBJ1-5, with D perhaps TRBD1 (5 bases). The sequenced sample was CD4+ or CD8+ T cells sorted from blood, obtained in a trial of the OX40 agonist ivuxolimab. This receptor was obtained from an adult with an advanced solid tumor such as melanoma, head and neck, liver or kidney cancer. This CDR3 reads CASSGNRRNQPQHF. In DNA form, the CDR3 reads TGTGCCAGCAGCGGGAACAGGCGAAATCAGCCCCAGCATTTT.